These 2 T cell receptor beta chains were all obtained from the same sample, sequenced in a study of T cells in women clearing cervical HPV infection. TCRdb's copy holds only in-frame clones and misses some; the assay was immunoSEQ multiplex PCR. This sample's table has around 30,000 clones. Specimen: blood buffy coat. These receptors were taken from a woman aged 18-69 years with a cervical HPV16 infection that either progressed to CIN3+ or cleared (not recorded which).

In the case of this clone: The DNA ends 3 residues before the CDR3 does, and the rest of the CDR3 is filled in from the germline J gene. This sequence joins TRBV30 and TRBJ2-3, with TRBD2 as a possible D gene (7 bases). The V gene's germline CDR1 is GTSNPN and CDR2 SVGIG (reference sequence). The V end was cut by 5 bases, the J end by 6 bases, with 12 bases between. The CDR3 is 12 residues long. The covered CDR3 bases are TGTGCCTGGGGCGGGGGCGAGGATACG. Protein sequence: CAWGGGEDT. The entire CDR3 sequence reads CAWGGGEDTQYF.

As regards this clone: The DNA ends 3 residues before the CDR3 does, and the rest of the CDR3 is filled in from the germline J gene. V is TRBV11-2 and J is TRBJ1-4, with 9 positions matching TRBD1. From germline, CDR1 is SGHAT and CDR2 FQNNGV. The V and J ends lost 5 bases and 10 bases, in that order; junction bases with no gene match: 11. This CDR3 is 15 amino acids long. The CDR3: CASSPITGGEGKLFF. CDR3 DNA, as far as it was read: TGTGCCAGCAGCCCGATCACAGGGGGCGAAGGAAAA.